This T cell receptor (beta chain) is drawn from a study of vaccination and CD4 T cells after COVID-19. Cultured CD4+ T cell DNA underwent sequencing with the Oncomine TCR Beta short-read assay. In TCRdb, the PCR reads were re-called with MiXCR into one record per CDR3 protein. Of approximately 13,000 distinct CDR3 sequences in the sample, around half were seen once. The V and J ends lost 4 bases and 10 bases respectively, with 17 bases between them. The CDR3 is made up of 13 amino acids. CDR1 is DFQATT and CDR2 is SNEGSKA in the germline V gene (reference sequence). Treatment denoted: roughly ten-day PBMC culture with coronavirus spike peptide pools or control peptides (ViraFEST assay). This clonotype was detected a few times. Its antigen is unidentified.

This sequence was found in a human donor who had recovered from COVID-19. The chain couples TRBV20-1 to TRBJ2-1, with a possible D match to TRBD2 (6 bases). This specimen consisted of CD4+ T cells from blood, cultured in vitro, obtained before SARS-CoV-2 vaccination. CDR3 residues: CSAILGGTREQFF. CDR3 DNA sequence: TGCAGTGCTATATTGGGGGGAACTCGAGAGCAGTTCTTC.